Sequencing of this T cell receptor (beta chain) was carried out in a study of CD8+ T cells in alopecia areata (dated by TCRdb to 2017 to 2018). For the wider study: The treated patients, all with moderate-to-severe alopecia areata, were enrolled in an open-label pilot trial of oral tofacitinib given at 5 to 10 mg twice daily. Disease severity in treated patients was measured with the SALT score, which quantifies the percentage of affected scalp surface area. Clonality in the scalp was compared among normal scalp (n=4), patchy alopecia areata scalp (n=8), and alopecia totalis/universalis scalp (n=8). immunoSEQ multiplex PCR using 35 Vbeta forward primers and 13 Jbeta reverse primers was used to amplify TCRbeta CDR3 regions. RNA came from the PAXgene miRNA kit for fixed scalp, the miRNeasy kit for PBMCs, and the RNeasy kit for mouse skin. Patients received tofacitinib for 6 to 18 months and were then followed off drug for 6 months to check for delayed response and recurrence. High-throughput TCRbeta sequencing was used to examine T cell clonal expansion in alopecia areata in both the C3H/HeJ mouse model and human patients. Biopsies were taken from tofacitinib-treated patients at baseline and at 4 and 24 weeks of treatment, and a later scalp biopsy was taken in several of the tofacitinib-treated patients. Human TCRbeta sequencing covered scalp tissue and sorted CD4+ and CD8+ peripheral blood T cells from patchy and totalis/universalis alopecia areata patients and healthy controls. Overall study results and their limits: Scalp TCR repertoire analysis is complicated because resident alphabeta T cells in normal human skin are also sequenced, whereas mouse skin is dominated by gammadelta T cells. Compared with normal scalp, lesional scalp had higher clonality and more expanded CD8+ clones, particularly in alopecia totalis/universalis, a pattern that suggests antigenic drive. TCR sequences shared between patients were less clear than in mice, possibly partly because of HLA diversity in the patient population. Tofacitinib significantly lowered scalp clonality and the number of expanded CD8+ clones among the top 100 scalp clones. Many expanded lesional clones persisted in scalp and blood during tofacitinib treatment, which may partly explain relapse after stopping treatment. Because the treated cohort was small and included a single nonresponder, larger studies are needed to assess links between baseline CD8+ expansion and response.

Library prep was done by the immunoSEQ multiplex PCR assay. For TCR sequencing, RNA was extracted from every sample and reverse transcribed into cDNA to serve as template. First-strand cDNA was synthesized using SuperScript III with a 2:1 mix of oligo-dT and random hexamers. A synthetic immune receptor repertoire was used to measure amplification bias, and any remaining bias was corrected computationally. Per the authors' processing: Raw reads were preprocessed for error removal, and CDR3 was defined according to IMGT conventions as running from the conserved cysteine to phenylalanine. Clonality was calculated as 1 minus Shannon entropy normalized by log2 of the number of productive unique TCRs. Whether scalp clones were CD4 or CD8 was inferred by matching scalp TCRbeta sequences against CD4 and CD8 repertoires sorted from blood. Not all clones reach the TCRdb copy of this immuneACCESS table, which keeps in-frame sequences only. Checked studies attribute under half of the gap to unresolved V genes and leave the rest unexplained. The D gene and trimming were derived from the DNA, and the V and J assignments and clone size from that table. This sample gives some 170,000 clones in total; about 61% of them show up just once. The ten largest clones add up to roughly 16% of the sample.

The sample's treatment or condition, from its label and the paper: oral pan-JAK inhibitor, 5-10 mg twice daily. From alopecia areata patients, peripheral blood was collected along with lesional scalp punch biopsies. After PBMCs were isolated by density centrifugation and stained for CD3, CD4 and CD8, a FACSAria was used to sort CD4+ and CD8+ T cells. The CDR3 spans 15 residues, from the cysteine through the phenylalanine. Of the read, only the CDR3 DNA is kept; its 45 bases are in frame from base 1. From V the trimming removes 5 bases and from J it removes 5 bases, while the gene matches leave 5 bases of the junction unaccounted for. CDR1 MNHNS and CDR2 SASEGT were looked up in the germline V gene. This clone was detected a few times. No cognate antigen has been identified for it. Per-base quality was not reported, and no clone a single base away is much larger than it.

The starting material was CD4+ T cells sorted from blood, obtained at approximately week 60, from a patient treated with tofacitinib. This receptor was taken from a human donor with alopecia areata. The chain employs TRBV6-1 and TRBJ2-2; 10 central nucleotides agree with TRBD2. The encoded CDR3 is CASSFSGGRTGELFF. The base sequence is TGTGCCAGCAGTTTTAGCGGGGGGAGGACCGGGGAGCTGTTTTTT.